This T cell receptor beta chain was identified in a study of cytomegalovirus exposure and HLA in healthy donors. Overall study context: The 120 validation repertoires and the approximately 670 first-cohort repertoires shared a platform, a later analysis reported.

Study conclusions and caveats: Overall, approximately 150 TCR beta chains were annotated as cytomegalovirus-associated. That first-cohort TCR clusters tended to co-occur in the roughly 130 validation repertoires was found in a later analysis. Specificity for CMV antigens was confirmed in vitro for a few of the CMV-associated chains.

The assay was immunoSEQ multiplex PCR, and TCRdb's table has in-frame clones only and misses some. The repertoire consists of roughly 140,000 clones, with just over 85% occurring once and the leading ten covering approximately 8%. For this clone: The antigen remains unidentified.

In germline, CDR1 is LNHDA, CDR2 SQIVND (reference sequence). Trimming cost V 3 bases and J 9 bases, with 20 bases left between them. The CDR3 has 15 residues. Sequencing used PBMCs. The clonotype was recovered from a woman between 18 and 29 years old in good health and CMV-seropositive. This chain joins TRBV19 and TRBJ2-5, with TRBD1 as a possible D gene (7 bases). CDR3 protein: CASSIVQGGLMSQYF. For the CDR3, the DNA is TGTGCCAGTAGTATCGTCCAGGGGGGCCTGATGTCCCAGTACTTC. Filled out from reference TRBV19 and TRBJ2-5, the complete variable domain reads DGGITQSPKYLFRKEGQNVTLSCEQNLNHDAMYWYRQDPGQGLRLIYYSQIVNDFQKGDIAEGYSVSREKKESFPLTVTSAQKNPTAFYLCASSIVQGGLMSQYFGPGTRLLVL.